One and the same sample provided the 22 T cell receptor beta chains below, sequenced in a study of blood T cell repertoires in COVID-19. Here immunoSEQ multiplex PCR was the method, and the copy in TCRdb shows in-frame clones only, minus some. In the table there are 70,000 to 95,000 clones, roughly 79% of which are singletons. What was sequenced was peripheral blood. Source of these receptors: a human donor in a cohort sampled during active COVID-19.

This clone occurred once. The V and J genes are TRBV3-1 (or the pseudogene TRBV3-2) and TRBJ2-5; D might be TRBD2 (5 bases). Germline CDR1 is LGHDT and CDR2 is YNNKEL (reference sequence). V dropped 2 bases and J dropped 13 bases, with 17 bases sitting between them. The CDR3 consists of 13 residues. The CDR3 nucleotides are TGTGCCAGCAGCCAATATGTGGGAGTCTCCACGTACTTC. Residues: CASSQYVGVSTYF.

The CDR3 reads CASSSNGVGGNTIYF. The CDR3 coding sequence is TGTGCCAGCAGCTCCAACGGGGTAGGGGGAAACACCATATATTTT. This rearrangement joins TRBV7-6 to TRBJ1-3; D remains unclear. V lost 4 bases to trimming and J lost 4 bases, with 14 bases between them. This CDR3 has 15 residues. From germline, CDR1 is SGHVS and CDR2 FNYEAQ.

The J gene is TRBJ2-1, the V gene TRBV4-1; 10 nucleotides agree with TRBD1. Germline assignment: CDR1 MGHRA and CDR2 YSYEKL. With V trimmed by 4 bases and J by 8 bases, 14 bases remained unmatched. The CDR3 is 17 residues long. CDR3 in amino acids: CASSLWGGQGGMDEQFF. In DNA form, the CDR3 reads TGCGCCAGCAGCCTGTGGGGCGGACAGGGGGGAATGGATGAGCAGTTCTTC.

The V call is TRBV5-1, the J call TRBJ1-2, with no clear D. This CDR3 is built from 11 residues. CDR1 is SGHRS, CDR2 YFSETQ, per germline. V lost 5 bases to trimming and J lost 2 bases, with 4 bases between them. The CDR3 loop reads CASRQNYGYTF. The CDR3 coding sequence is TGCGCCAGCAGACAGAACTATGGCTACACCTTC.

The chain couples TRBV3-1 (or the pseudogene TRBV3-2) to TRBJ1-5; 8 bases are a match to TRBD1. Germline V gives CDR1 LGHDT, CDR2 YNNKEL (reference sequence). With V trimmed by 4 bases and J by 1 base, 3 bases remained unmatched. The CDR3 extends over 15 amino acids. Here the CDR3 DNA reads TGTGCCAGCAGCCTAGGGACAGGAAGCAATCAGCCCCAGCATTTT. Translating gives CASSLGTGSNQPQHF.

CDR3 nucleotides: TGTGCCAGCAGCGTCGGCGGGCCCTACAATGAGCAGTTCTTC. It encodes CASSVGGPYNEQFF. The chain combines TRBV9 with TRBJ2-1, with a possible D match to TRBD2 (5 bases). Per germline, CDR1 SGDLS and CDR2 YYNGEE. V lost 2 bases and J lost 2, with 8 bases in between. The CDR3 is made up of 14 amino acids.

The chain employs TRBV7-3 and TRBJ2-1; perhaps TRBD2 as D (6 bases). V lost 5 bases and J lost 4, with 18 bases in between. The CDR3 has 16 residues. Germline CDR1 is SGHTA and CDR2 is FQGTGA. In DNA, the CDR3 is TGTGCCAGCAGCCCTAACCGTACTAGCCCGTACAATGAGCAGTTCTTC. It codes for CASSPNRTSPYNEQFF.

A few counts support this clone. The CDR3 nucleotides are TGTGCCAGCAGCACCTACTACATTTCCGGCTACACCTTC. This gives the protein CASSTYYISGYTF. This chain joins TRBV3-1 (or the pseudogene TRBV3-2) and TRBJ1-2; D ambiguous. Germline CDR1 is LGHDT and CDR2 is YNNKEL (reference sequence). This CDR3 is built from 13 residues. Trimming removed 5 bases from V and 8 bases from J, with 15 bases in between.

The chain joins TRBV28 to TRBJ1-2, with a tentative D call TRBD1 (5 bases). The CDR3 contains 14 residues. Trimming pared 2 bases from V and 1 base from J, leaving 8 bases between. The germline gives CDR1 MDHEN, CDR2 SYDVKM. CDR3 sequence reads: CASSLRGINYGYTF. For the CDR3, the DNA is TGTGCCAGCAGTTTACGGGGGATTAACTATGGCTACACCTTC.

The J gene is TRBJ1-2, the V gene TRBV28; TRBD1 is a possible D gene (6 bases). V gave up 4 bases and J gave up 1 base, with 16 bases separating them. Germline CDR1 and CDR2: MDHEN and SYDVKM. The CDR3 is made up of 16 amino acids. The CDR3 loop is CASSSSGTQFNYGYTF. The DNA of the CDR3 is TGTGCCAGCAGTTCCTCCGGGACACAGTTTAACTATGGCTACACCTTC.

The chain combines TRBV2 with TRBJ2-7; no clear D gene. Trimming stripped 10 bases from V and 4 bases from J, with 14 bases between. This CDR3 region has 12 residues. Germline V lookup: CDR1 SNHLY, CDR2 FYNNEI. The CDR3 region has the DNA TGTGCCACCCTTTCCCCCCCGTACGAGCAGTACTTC. It translates to CATLSPPYEQYF.

V and J are TRBV19 and TRBJ2-7, with a tentative D call TRBD1 (6 bases). Germline values: CDR1 LNHDA, CDR2 SQIVND (reference sequence). The CDR3 is 14 residues long. The V end lost 10 bases, the J end lost 2 bases, and 18 bases lay between the germline ends. The CDR3 DNA follows: TGTGCCATCTCTCAGGGGCAGGGACCCTACGAGCAGTACTTC. This codes for CAISQGQGPYEQYF. Combining the CDR3 with reference TRBV19 and TRBJ2-7 gives the whole variable domain DGGITQSPKYLFRKEGQNVTLSCEQNLNHDAMYWYRQDPGQGLRLIYYSQIVNDFQKGDIAEGYSVSREKKESFPLTVTSAQKNPTAFYLCAISQGQGPYEQYFGPGTRLTVT.

This clone was picked up one time. The chain recombines TRBV2 with TRBJ1-1; D may be TRBD1 (5 bases). The CDR3 has 16 residues. CDR1 is SNHLY and CDR2 is FYNNEI in the germline V gene. V was clipped by 4 bases and J by 1 base, with 16 bases between them. For the CDR3, the DNA is TGTGCCAGCAGTGCTGCCTCAGGGTTGGAGAACACTGAAGCTTTCTTT. It translates to CASSAASGLENTEAFF.

V and J are TRBV28 and TRBJ2-1; 7 nucleotides align to TRBD2. The germline V gene encodes CDR1 MDHEN and CDR2 SYDVKM. V dropped 4 bases and J dropped 1; count of bases not matched to a gene: 7. CDR3 size: 16 residues. For the CDR3, the DNA is TGTGCCAGCAGTTCCGTCGCGGGAGCATCCTACAATGAGCAGTTCTTC. It codes for CASSSVAGASYNEQFF.

The gene calls are TRBV6-2 or TRBV6-3 and TRBJ2-7; 7 positions agree with TRBD1. The CDR3 is made up of 15 amino acids. The germline V gene encodes CDR1 MNHEY and CDR2 SVGEGT. The V and J ends lost 2 bases and 2 bases, in that order; junction bases with no gene match: 6. This CDR3 reads CASSYRQGGTYEQYF. The CDR3 nucleotides read TGTGCCAGCAGTTACAGACAGGGTGGCACCTACGAGCAGTACTTC.

This clone turned up a few times. The chain recombines TRBV28 with TRBJ1-5; D remains unclear. The length of the CDR3 is 12 residues. Germline CDR1 is MDHEN and CDR2 is SYDVKM. Trimming shortened V by 6 bases and J by 5 bases, and 8 bases separated the two germline ends. CDR3 protein: CASRQSYQPQHF. CDR3 nucleotide sequence: TGTGCCAGCAGACAGAGTTATCAGCCCCAGCATTTT. Looking up the rest from reference TRBV28 and TRBJ1-5 gives the full variable domain: DVKVTQSSRYLVKRTGEKVFLECVQDMDHENMFWYRQDPGLGLRLIYFSYDVKMKEKGDIPEGYSVSREKKERFSLILESASTNQTSMYLCASRQSYQPQHFGDGTRLSIL.

This clone was seen a single time. V and J are TRBV7-2 and TRBJ2-2; D is possibly TRBD1 (5 bases). The CDR3 length is 13 residues. The ends were cut back, 1 base at V and 10 bases at J, with 10 bases in the middle. Per the germline V gene, CDR1 is SGHTA and CDR2 is FQGNSA. CDR3 nucleotides: TGTGCCAGCAGCTTAGGGCCCAGGGTGGAGCTGTTTTTT. It is translated as CASSLGPRVELFF.

This clone has only one observation. The rearrangement joins TRBV7-6 to TRBJ2-1; D perhaps matches TRBD2 (6 bases). Trimming removed 3 bases at V and 0 bases at J, with 15 bases between. Germline CDR1 reads SGHVS; CDR2 reads FNYEAQ. The CDR3 sequence is 17 residues long. In DNA, the CDR3 is TGTGCCAGCAGCTTGGGTCCTCGGGGGAGCTCCTACAATGAGCAGTTCTTC. It codes for CASSLGPRGSSYNEQFF.

This clone was counted a few times. The gene calls are TRBV10-3 and TRBJ2-7; 11 bases fit TRBD2. The CDR3 sequence is 13 residues long. From germline, CDR1 is ENHRY and CDR2 SYGVKD. Trimming took 10 bases from V and 7 from J; bases not matched to a gene: 9. The CDR3 is CATLAGGIGEQYF. CDR3 DNA sequence: TGTGCCACCTTAGCGGGGGGGATTGGAGAGCAGTACTTC.

This chain uses TRBV12-5 with TRBJ2-3; D might be TRBD2 (5 bases). The CDR3 spans 14 residues. Germline CDR1 reads LGHNT; CDR2 reads FRNRAP. Trimming stripped 7 bases from V and 5 bases from J, with 16 bases between. The CDR3 region has the DNA TGTGCTAGTGCCAAAGGGAGTTCGATAGATACGCAGTATTTT. This translates into CASAKGSSIDTQYF.

The rearrangement uses TRBV28 and TRBJ2-5, with 14 bases lining up with TRBD2. The CDR3 is made up of 16 amino acids. CDR1 and CDR2 from the germline V gene are MDHEN and SYDVKM. V lost 3 bases and J lost 5; bases outside the gene matches: 5. The CDR3 spells CASSLSGLAGVETQYF. The CDR3 nucleotides read TGTGCCAGCAGTTTGTCGGGACTAGCGGGGGTGGAGACCCAGTACTTC.

The chain has TRBV19 and TRBJ2-5; 8 bases align to TRBD2. This CDR3 has 14 amino acids. The junction had 11 bases not matched to a gene; V was cut back by 9 bases and J by 5 bases. Germline loops: CDR1 LNHDA, CDR2 SQIVND (reference sequence). CDR3 residues: CASAWAGGGETQYF. In DNA form, the CDR3 reads TGTGCCAGCGCGTGGGCGGGAGGCGGGGAGACCCAGTACTTC.